The 23 T cell receptor beta chains listed next were all sequenced from one sample in a study of identical twins. TCRdb re-derived calls from the 5' RACE reads in MiXCR, one entry per CDR3 protein. This table has 200,000 to 300,000 distinct CDR3 sequences, roughly a tenth appearing once. Sequences were obtained from memory T cells sorted from blood. These receptors were obtained from a man aged 45-65 years in good health.

This clonotype has only a few counts. The chain links TRBV5-6 to TRBJ2-3, with D hard to call. CDR3 length equals 14 residues. V gave up 2 bases and J gave up 2 bases, with 9 bases separating them. CDR1 SGHDT and CDR2 YYEEEE come from the germline V gene. The CDR3 is CASSLFAATDTQYF. CDR3 sequence (DNA): TGTGCCAGCAGCTTATTTGCGGCCACAGATACGCAGTATTTT.

This clonotype has ten or more counts. The chain carries TRBV2 and TRBJ1-4; a possible D gene is TRBD1 (6 bases). V was shortened by 6 bases and J by 7 bases, with 18 bases between the two germline ends. CDR3 length: 15 residues. Germline CDR1 reads SNHLY; CDR2 reads FYNNEI. The CDR3 sequence is CASSERQARGEKLFF. In DNA, the CDR3 is TGTGCCAGCAGCGAGAGACAGGCGAGAGGTGAAAAACTGTTTTTT.

This clonotype was found many times. This rearrangement joins TRBV7-9 to TRBJ2-1; D gene ambiguous. The CDR3 length is 10 residues. Trimming cost V 9 bases and J 3 bases, with 3 bases left between them. Germline-derived CDR1 and CDR2 are SEHNR and FQNEAQ (reference sequence). CDR3 amino acids: CASNYNEQFF. Written as DNA, the CDR3 is TGTGCCAGTAACTACAATGAGCAGTTCTTC.

The V call is TRBV14, the J call TRBJ2-1, with 7 bases identical to TRBD2. Germline V lookup: CDR1 SGHDN, CDR2 FVKESK. V lost 0 bases to trimming and J lost 9 bases; unmatched junction nucleotides: 17. There are 18 residues in the CDR3. The CDR3: CASSQDYLPGRPLAEQFF. The DNA of the CDR3 is TGTGCCAGCAGCCAAGATTATTTGCCCGGGAGGCCCCTGGCTGAGCAGTTCTTC.

This clonotype was recorded a few times. The rearrangement joins TRBV20-1 to TRBJ2-7; D not resolved. The length of the CDR3 is 12 residues. Germline V gene data show CDR1 as DFQATT and CDR2 as SNEGSKA (reference sequence). The V end was cut by 4 bases, the J end by 9 bases, with 16 bases between. The CDR3 is CSATLNNRGQYF. The CDR3 bases are TGCAGTGCTACCCTGAATAATCGCGGGCAGTACTTC.

This clonotype was seen a few times. The gene calls are TRBV7-3 and TRBJ2-2, with a weak D call TRBD2 (6 bases). The V end lost 0 bases, the J end lost 3 bases, and 11 bases lay between the germline ends. The CDR3 extends over 16 amino acids. Germline V CDR1 and CDR2: SGHTA, FQGTGA. The CDR3 spells CASSLTPERDTGELFF. As DNA, the CDR3 is TGTGCCAGCAGCTTAACCCCGGAGCGGGACACCGGGGAGCTGTTTTTT.

This clonotype was seen ten or more times. This chain connects TRBV20-1 to TRBJ1-6; the D is unclear. Trimming stripped 6 bases from V and 8 bases from J, with 14 bases between. The CDR3 length is 13 residues. The germline gives CDR1 DFQATT, CDR2 SNEGSKA (reference sequence). CDR3 bases: TGCAGTGCCCCATCGGGCTCGGATTCACCCCTCCACTTT. Encoded protein: CSAPSGSDSPLHF.

In this sample, this clonotype turned up many times. V gene TRBV2 combines with J gene TRBJ1-1; a weak D match, TRBD1 (5 bases). CDR1 SNHLY and CDR2 FYNNEI come from the germline V gene. V was pared by 8 bases and J by 10 bases, with 17 bases between. This CDR3 region has 12 residues. CDR3 sequence reads: CASSGVGVVAFF. The CDR3 bases are TGTGCCAGCTCGGGGGTGGGGGTAGTAGCTTTCTTT.

The sample holds many counts of this clonotype. The chain joins TRBV5-1 to TRBJ1-6; no firm D call. Germline CDR1 SGHRS, CDR2 YFSETQ. With 0 bases removed from V and 13 bases from J, the gap between germline ends came to 11 bases. The CDR3 has 13 residues. The chain's CDR3 is CASSLGGEPPLHF. For the CDR3, the DNA is TGCGCCAGCAGCTTGGGCGGCGAACCTCCCCTCCACTTT.

The V and J genes are TRBV7-8 and TRBJ2-2, with 7 bases fitting TRBD2. Losses at the gene ends were 4 bases for V and 0 bases for J; bases not matched to a gene: 5. CDR3 size: 16 residues. Germline V CDR1 and CDR2: SGHVS, FQNEAQ. The DNA of the CDR3 is TGTGCCAGCAGCTCCAAGCGGGACCCGAACACCGGGGAGCTGTTTTTT. This encodes CASSSKRDPNTGELFF.

This chain connects TRBV5-4 to TRBJ2-5; the D gene could be TRBD1 or TRBD2 (6 bases each). CDR1 is SGHNT, CDR2 YYREEE, per germline (reference sequence). The CDR3 runs 11 residues. V shed 1 base and J shed 10 bases, with 8 bases lying between them. In nucleotides, the CDR3 is TGTGCCAGCAGCTTGAGGGGGGACCAGTACTTC. Its translation: CASSLRGDQYF.

This clonotype was counted many times. The rearrangement links TRBV5-5 to TRBJ2-2, with TRBD1 matching over 8 bases. V trimming: 3 bases; J trimming: 6 bases; junction bases outside the gene matches: 7. The CDR3 spans 15 residues. The V gene's germline CDR1 is SGHKS and CDR2 YYEKEE (reference sequence). CDR3 nucleotide sequence: TGTGCCAGCAGCTCCCGGGACAGGATGGCCGGGGAGCTGTTTTTT. Protein: CASSSRDRMAGELFF.

This clonotype was seen many times. J is TRBJ2-3 and V is TRBV27, with TRBD2 as a possible D gene (5 bases). This CDR3 contains 14 residues. V lost 5 bases and J 0 bases, leaving 9 bases between the germline ends. CDR1 MNHEY and CDR2 SMNVEV come from the germline V gene (reference sequence). In DNA, the CDR3 is TGTGCCAGCAGTCCCCGGGGTAGCACAGATACGCAGTATTTT. Amino acid sequence: CASSPRGSTDTQYF.

This clonotype was detected ten times or more. The chain combines TRBV6-2 or TRBV6-3 with TRBJ2-5, with D unclear. Trimming shortened V by 5 bases and J by 5 bases, and 12 bases separated the two germline ends. Germline V gene data show CDR1 as MNHEY and CDR2 as SVGEGT. This CDR3 has 13 residues. The CDR3 loop reads CASSLRLGETQYF. CDR3 sequence (DNA): TGTGCCAGCAGTCTCCGACTGGGGGAGACCCAGTACTTC.

This clonotype was counted a few times. The chain employs TRBV5-1 and TRBJ2-5, with 7 bases lining up with TRBD2. Germline V lookup: CDR1 SGHRS, CDR2 YFSETQ. This CDR3 spans 15 amino acids. The ends lost 1 base at V and 3 bases at J; junction bases unmatched: 6. In DNA form, the CDR3 reads TGCGCCAGCAGCTTGTGGGCTAGCGGTAAAGAGACCCAGTACTTC. This encodes CASSLWASGKETQYF.

This chain links TRBV19 with TRBJ2-7; perhaps TRBD2 as D (5 bases). CDR1 and CDR2 from the germline V gene are LNHDA and SQIVND (reference sequence). The CDR3 runs to 15 residues. Trimming removed 3 bases from V and 3 bases from J, with 15 bases in between. CDR3 region: CASSISWESFYEQYF. DNA for the CDR3: TGTGCCAGTAGTATTTCTTGGGAGAGTTTCTACGAGCAGTACTTC.

This clonotype was found a few times. The rearrangement joins TRBV11-2 to TRBJ1-6; D not certain. Germline V lookup: CDR1 SGHAT, CDR2 FQNNGV. The CDR3 totals 14 residues. Trimming removed 5 bases from V and 4 bases from J, with 9 bases in between. The CDR3 region has the DNA TGTGCCAGCAGCCCAGCCGCTTATAATTCACCCCTCCACTTT. Protein product: CASSPAAYNSPLHF. The variable domain in full, completed from reference TRBV11-2 and TRBJ1-6, reads EAGVAQSPRYKIIEKRQSVAFWCNPISGHATLYWYQQILGQGPKLLIQFQNNGVVDDSQLPKDRFSAERLKGVDSTLKIQPAKLEDSAVYLCASSPAAYNSPLHFGNGTRLTVT.

This clonotype has ten or more counts. The rearrangement links TRBV4-2 to TRBJ2-3; 8 positions match TRBD2. The CDR3 has 16 amino acids. Trimming removed 0 bases from V and 0 bases from J; junction bases left unmatched: 2. Germline V gives CDR1 LGHNA, CDR2 YNFKEQ. CDR3 nucleotide sequence: TGTGCCAGCAGCCAAGATCGGGGGGGTAGCACAGATACGCAGTATTTT. Translated: CASSQDRGGSTDTQYF.

As for this clonotype: One base away lies a much larger clone, so this may be a sequencing read error. V is TRBV3-1 and J is TRBJ2-2; 12 nucleotides match TRBD2. The CDR3 runs 18 residues. The V gene's germline CDR1 is LGHDT and CDR2 YNNKEL (reference sequence). The CDR3 DNA is TGTGCCAGCAGCCAGCAACTAGCGGGGGGCCCCAACACCGTGGAGCTGTTTTTT. Residues: CASSQQLAGGPNTVELFF.

The chain couples TRBV24-1 to TRBJ2-1, with TRBD2 identical over 12 bases. The junction had 4 bases not matched to a gene; V was cut back by 5 bases and J by 6 bases. The CDR3 runs to 15 residues. Germline CDR1 and CDR2: KGHDR and SFDVKD. Here the CDR3 reads CATSVRLAGANEQFF. The CDR3 DNA reads TGTGCCACCAGTGTCAGACTAGCGGGAGCCAATGAGCAGTTCTTC.

The J gene is TRBJ2-1, the V gene TRBV6-2 or TRBV6-3; 9 nucleotides agree with TRBD1. The CDR3 runs 12 residues. Germline assignment: CDR1 MNHEY and CDR2 SVGEGT. V was pared by 8 bases and J by 7 bases, with 3 bases of the junction left unmatched. This CDR3 reads CASGDRVNEQFF. The CDR3 DNA is TGTGCCAGCGGGGACAGGGTTAATGAGCAGTTCTTC.

This clonotype was seen more than once but under ten times. This chain joins TRBV6-1 and TRBJ2-7, with D perhaps matching TRBD2 (5 bases). The CDR3 is made up of 13 amino acids. V was clipped by 5 bases and J by 8 bases, with 16 bases between them. Germline values: CDR1 MNHNS, CDR2 SASEGT. CDR3 sequence reads: CASSTPSTGKQYF. CDR3 in DNA: TGTGCCAGCAGTACCCCCTCCACGGGAAAGCAGTACTTC.

Note on this clonotype: This may be a read error: a much more frequent sequence differs by one nucleotide. The chain joins TRBV12-3 or TRBV12-4 to TRBJ2-3, with TRBD1 as a possible D gene (6 bases). The CDR3 runs 14 residues. The CDR3 region has the DNA TGTGCCAGCAGCCGACCAGGGGAGACAGATACGCGGTATTTT. Its translation: CASSRPGETDTRYF.